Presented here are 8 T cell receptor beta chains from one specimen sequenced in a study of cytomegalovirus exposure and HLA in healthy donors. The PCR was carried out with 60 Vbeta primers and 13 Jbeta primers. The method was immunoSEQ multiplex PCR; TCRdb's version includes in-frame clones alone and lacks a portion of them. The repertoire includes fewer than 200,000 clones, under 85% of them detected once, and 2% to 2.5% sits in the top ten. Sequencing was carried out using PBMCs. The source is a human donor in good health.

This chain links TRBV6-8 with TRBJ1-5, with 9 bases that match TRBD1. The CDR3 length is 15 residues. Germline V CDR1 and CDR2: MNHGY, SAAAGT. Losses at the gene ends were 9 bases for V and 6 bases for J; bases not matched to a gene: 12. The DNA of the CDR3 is TGTGCCAGGGGACAACTACAGGGGGCGAGTCAGCCCCAGCATTTT. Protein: CARGQLQGASQPQHF.

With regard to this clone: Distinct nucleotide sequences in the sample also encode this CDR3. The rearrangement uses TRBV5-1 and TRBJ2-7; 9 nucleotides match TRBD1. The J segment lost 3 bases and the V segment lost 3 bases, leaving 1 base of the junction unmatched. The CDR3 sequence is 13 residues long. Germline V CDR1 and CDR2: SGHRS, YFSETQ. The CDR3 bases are TGCGCCAGCAGCTGGGGACAGGGCTACGAGCAGTACTTC. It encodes CASSWGQGYEQYF.

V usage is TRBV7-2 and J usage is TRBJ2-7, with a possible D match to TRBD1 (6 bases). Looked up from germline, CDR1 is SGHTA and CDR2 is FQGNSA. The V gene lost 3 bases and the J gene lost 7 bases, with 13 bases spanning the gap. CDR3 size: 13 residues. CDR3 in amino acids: CASSFPGAREQYF. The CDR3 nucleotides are TGTGCCAGCAGCTTCCCAGGGGCAAGGGAGCAGTACTTC.

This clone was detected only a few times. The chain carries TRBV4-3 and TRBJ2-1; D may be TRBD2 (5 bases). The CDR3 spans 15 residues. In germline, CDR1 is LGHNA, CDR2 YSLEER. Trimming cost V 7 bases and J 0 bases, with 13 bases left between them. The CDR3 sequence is CASIDYLSSYNEQFF. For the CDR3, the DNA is TGCGCCAGCATCGACTACCTGAGCTCCTACAATGAGCAGTTCTTC.

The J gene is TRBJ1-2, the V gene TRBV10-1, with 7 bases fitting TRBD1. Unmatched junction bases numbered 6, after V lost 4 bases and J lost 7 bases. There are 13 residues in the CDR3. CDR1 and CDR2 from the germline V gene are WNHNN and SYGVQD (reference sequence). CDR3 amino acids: CASSVPGGVGYTF. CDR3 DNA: TGCGCCAGCAGTGTCCCAGGGGGAGTTGGCTACACCTTC.

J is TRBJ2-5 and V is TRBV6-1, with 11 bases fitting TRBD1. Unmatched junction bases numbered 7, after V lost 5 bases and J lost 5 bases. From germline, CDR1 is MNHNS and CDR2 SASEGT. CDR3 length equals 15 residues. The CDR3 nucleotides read TGTGCCAGCAGTAGGGGGACAGGGGGGATGGAGACCCAGTACTTC. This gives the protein CASSRGTGGMETQYF.

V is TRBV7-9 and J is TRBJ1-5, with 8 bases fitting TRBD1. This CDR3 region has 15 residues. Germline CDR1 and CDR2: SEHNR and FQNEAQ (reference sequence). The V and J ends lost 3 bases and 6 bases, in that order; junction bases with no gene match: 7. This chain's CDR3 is CASSLDRESGQPQHF. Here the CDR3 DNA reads TGTGCCAGCAGCTTGGACAGGGAATCGGGTCAGCCCCAGCATTTT.

The CDR3 DNA sequence: TGCGCCAGCAGCTTGGGCCCGGGACAGGGGGTTAACTATGGCTACACCTTC. Its protein product is CASSLGPGQGVNYGYTF. The V and J genes are TRBV5-1 and TRBJ1-2; 11 nucleotides line up with TRBD1. The CDR3 contains 17 residues. After removal of 0 bases from V and 1 base from J, the junction contained 5 bases not matched to a gene. The V gene's germline CDR1 is SGHRS and CDR2 YFSETQ.